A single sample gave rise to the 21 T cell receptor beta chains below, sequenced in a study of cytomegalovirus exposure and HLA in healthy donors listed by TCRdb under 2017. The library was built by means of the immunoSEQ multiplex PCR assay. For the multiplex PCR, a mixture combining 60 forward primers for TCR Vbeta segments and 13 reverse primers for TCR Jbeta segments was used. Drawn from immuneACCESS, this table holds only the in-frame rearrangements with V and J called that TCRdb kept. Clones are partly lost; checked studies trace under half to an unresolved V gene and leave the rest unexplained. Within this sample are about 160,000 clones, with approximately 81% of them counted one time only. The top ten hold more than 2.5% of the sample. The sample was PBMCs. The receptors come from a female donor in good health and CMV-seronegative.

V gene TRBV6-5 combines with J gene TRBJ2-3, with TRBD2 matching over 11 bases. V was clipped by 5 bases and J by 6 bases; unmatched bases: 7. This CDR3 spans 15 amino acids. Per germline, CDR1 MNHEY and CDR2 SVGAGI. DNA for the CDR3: TGTGCCAGCAGTACTCTAGCGGGGGGTTCGGATACGCAGTATTTT. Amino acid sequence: CASSTLAGGSDTQYF.

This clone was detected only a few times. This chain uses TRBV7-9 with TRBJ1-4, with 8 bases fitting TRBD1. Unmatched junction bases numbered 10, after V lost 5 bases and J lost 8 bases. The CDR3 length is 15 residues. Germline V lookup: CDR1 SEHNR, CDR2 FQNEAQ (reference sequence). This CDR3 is CASSHSDRAGEKLFF. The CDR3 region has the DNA TGTGCCAGCAGCCATTCGGACAGGGCGGGGGAAAAACTGTTTTTT.

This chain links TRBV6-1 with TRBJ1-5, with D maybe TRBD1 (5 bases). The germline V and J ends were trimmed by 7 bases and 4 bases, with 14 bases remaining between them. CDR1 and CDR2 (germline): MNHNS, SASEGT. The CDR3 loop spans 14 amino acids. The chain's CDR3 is CASMGREGNQPQHF. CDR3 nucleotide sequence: TGTGCCAGCATGGGAAGGGAGGGGAATCAGCCCCAGCATTTT.

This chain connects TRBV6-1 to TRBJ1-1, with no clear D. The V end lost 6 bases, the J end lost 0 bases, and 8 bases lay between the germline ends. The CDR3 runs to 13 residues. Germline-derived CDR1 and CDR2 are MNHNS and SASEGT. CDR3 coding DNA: TGTGCCAGCAGGGCAGCGTTGAACACTGAAGCTTTCTTT. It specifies CASRAALNTEAFF.

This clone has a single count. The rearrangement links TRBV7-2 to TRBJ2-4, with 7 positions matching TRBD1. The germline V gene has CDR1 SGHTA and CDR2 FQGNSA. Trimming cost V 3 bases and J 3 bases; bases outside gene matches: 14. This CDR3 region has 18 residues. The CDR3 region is CASSLPSGTVLGKNIQYF. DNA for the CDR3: TGTGCCAGCAGCTTGCCCTCCGGGACAGTCTTGGGCAAAAACATTCAGTACTTC. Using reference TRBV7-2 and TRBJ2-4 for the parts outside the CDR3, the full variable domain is GAGVSQSPSNKVTEKGKDVELRCDPISGHTALYWYRQSLGQGLEFLIYFQGNSAPDKSGLPSDRFSAERTGGSVSTLTIQRTQQEDSAVYLCASSLPSGTVLGKNIQYFGAGTRLSVL.

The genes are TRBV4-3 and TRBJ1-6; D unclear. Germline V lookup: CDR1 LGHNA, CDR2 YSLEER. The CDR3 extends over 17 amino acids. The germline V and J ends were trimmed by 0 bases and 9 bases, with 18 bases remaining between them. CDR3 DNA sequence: TGCGCCAGCAGCCAAGATCGGGTTCGGCGGGGAGGTTCACCCCTCCACTTT. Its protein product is CASSQDRVRRGGSPLHF.

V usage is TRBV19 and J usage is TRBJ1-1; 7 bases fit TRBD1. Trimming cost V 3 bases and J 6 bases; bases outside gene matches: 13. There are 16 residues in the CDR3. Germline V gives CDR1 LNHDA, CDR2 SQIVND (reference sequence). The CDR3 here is CASSISFGLRGPEAFF. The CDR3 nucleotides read TGTGCCAGTAGTATCAGCTTTGGCTTAAGGGGGCCTGAAGCTTTCTTT.

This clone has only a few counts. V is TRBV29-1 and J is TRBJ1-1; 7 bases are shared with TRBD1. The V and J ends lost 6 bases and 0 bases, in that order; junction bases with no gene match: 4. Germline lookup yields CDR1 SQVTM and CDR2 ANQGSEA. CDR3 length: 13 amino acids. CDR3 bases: TGCAGCGTGGGGGGACAGTTGAACACTGAAGCTTTCTTT. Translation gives CSVGGQLNTEAFF.

CDR3: CARATGALNQPQHF. The DNA for the CDR3 is TGTGCCAGAGCGACAGGGGCCCTCAATCAGCCCCAGCATTTT. This chain connects TRBV28 to TRBJ1-5, with TRBD1 identical over 8 bases. Germline CDR1 MDHEN, CDR2 SYDVKM. With 9 bases clipped from V and 3 bases from J, the junction kept 7 bases outside the gene matches. This CDR3 is built from 14 residues. The full variable domain, with the rest looked up from reference TRBV28 and TRBJ1-5, is DVKVTQSSRYLVKRTGEKVFLECVQDMDHENMFWYRQDPGLGLRLIYFSYDVKMKEKGDIPEGYSVSREKKERFSLILESASTNQTSMYLCARATGALNQPQHFGDGTRLSIL.

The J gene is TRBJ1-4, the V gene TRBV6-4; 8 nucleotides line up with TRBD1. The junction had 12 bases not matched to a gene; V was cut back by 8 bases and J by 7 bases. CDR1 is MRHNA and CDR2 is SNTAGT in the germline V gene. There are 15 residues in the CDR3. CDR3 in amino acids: CASLVIGDRGEKLFF. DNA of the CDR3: TGTGCCAGCCTAGTGATCGGAGACAGGGGTGAAAAACTGTTTTTT.

The DNA for the CDR3 is TGTGCCAGCAGCGCAAGCGGGAGGGCCGACAATGAGCAGTTCTTC. This encodes CASSASGRADNEQFF. The chain carries TRBV9 and TRBJ2-1, with 10 bases that match TRBD2. Germline values: CDR1 SGDLS, CDR2 YYNGEE. CDR3 length: 15 residues. J was trimmed by 5 bases and V by 3 bases; bases with no gene match: 5.

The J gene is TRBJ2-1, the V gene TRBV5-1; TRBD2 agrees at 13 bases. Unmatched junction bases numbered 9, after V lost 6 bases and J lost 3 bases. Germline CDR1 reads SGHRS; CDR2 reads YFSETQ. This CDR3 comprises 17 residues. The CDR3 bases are TGCGCCAGCAAACTAGCGGGAGGGCCCTTGGACTACAATGAGCAGTTCTTC. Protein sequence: CASKLAGGPLDYNEQFF.

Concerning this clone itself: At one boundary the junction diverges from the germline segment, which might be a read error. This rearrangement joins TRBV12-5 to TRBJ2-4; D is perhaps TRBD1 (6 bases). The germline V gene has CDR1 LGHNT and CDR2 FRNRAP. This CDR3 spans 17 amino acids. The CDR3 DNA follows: TGTGCTAGTGGTTTGGCCCCAACAGGGTCTAGGACAAACGTTCAGTACTTC. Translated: CASGLAPTGSRTNVQYF. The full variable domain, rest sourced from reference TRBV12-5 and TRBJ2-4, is DARVTQTPRHKVTEMGQEVTMRCQPILGHNTVFWYRQTMMQGLELLAYFRNRAPLDDSGMPKDRFSAEMPDATLATLKIQPSEPRDSAVYFCASGLAPTGSRTNVQYFGAGTRLSVL.

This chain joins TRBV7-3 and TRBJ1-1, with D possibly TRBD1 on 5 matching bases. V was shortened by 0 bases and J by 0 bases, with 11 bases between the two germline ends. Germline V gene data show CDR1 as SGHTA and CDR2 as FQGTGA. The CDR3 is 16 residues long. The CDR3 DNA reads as TGTGCCAGCAGCTTAACCCCGGGACTCCTGAACACTGAAGCTTTCTTT. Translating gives CASSLTPGLLNTEAFF.

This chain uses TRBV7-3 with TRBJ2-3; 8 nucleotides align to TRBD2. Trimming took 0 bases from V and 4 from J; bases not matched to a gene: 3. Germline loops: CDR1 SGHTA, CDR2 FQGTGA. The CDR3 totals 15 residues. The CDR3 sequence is CASSLTSGGADTQYF. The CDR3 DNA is TGTGCCAGCAGCTTAACGTCCGGGGGGGCAGATACGCAGTATTTT.

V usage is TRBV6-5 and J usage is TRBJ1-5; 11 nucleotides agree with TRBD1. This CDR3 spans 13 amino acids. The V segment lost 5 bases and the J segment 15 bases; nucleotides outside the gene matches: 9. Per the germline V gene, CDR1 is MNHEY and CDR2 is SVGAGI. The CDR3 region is CASSTGQGARGHF. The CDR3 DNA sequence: TGTGCCAGCAGTACAGGACAGGGGGCCCGTGGGCATTTT.

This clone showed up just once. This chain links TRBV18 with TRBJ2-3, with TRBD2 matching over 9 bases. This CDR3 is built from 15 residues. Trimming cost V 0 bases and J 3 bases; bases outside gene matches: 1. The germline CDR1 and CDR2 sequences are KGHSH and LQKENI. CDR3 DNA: TGTGCCAGCTCACCACCAAGCGGGAGGACAGATACGCAGTATTTT. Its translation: CASSPPSGRTDTQYF. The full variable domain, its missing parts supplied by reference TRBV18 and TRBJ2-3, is NAGVMQNPRHLVRRRGQEARLRCSPMKGHSHVYWYRQLPEEGLKFMVYLQKENIIDESGMPKERFSAEFPKEGPSILRIQQVVRGDSAAYFCASSPPSGRTDTQYFGPGTRLTVL.

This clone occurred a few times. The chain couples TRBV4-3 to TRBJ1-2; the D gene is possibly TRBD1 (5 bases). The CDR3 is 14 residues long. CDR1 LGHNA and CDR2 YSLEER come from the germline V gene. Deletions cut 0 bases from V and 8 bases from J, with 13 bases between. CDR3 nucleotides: TGCGCCAGCAGCCAAGACAGGGCGGCAAGGGGCTACACCTTC. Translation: CASSQDRAARGYTF.

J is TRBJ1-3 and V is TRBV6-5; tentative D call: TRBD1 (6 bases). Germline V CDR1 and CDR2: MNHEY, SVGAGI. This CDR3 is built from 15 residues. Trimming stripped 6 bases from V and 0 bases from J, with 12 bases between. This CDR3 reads CASSGDRFSGNTIYF. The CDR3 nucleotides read TGTGCCAGCAGCGGCGACAGGTTCTCTGGAAACACCATATATTTT.

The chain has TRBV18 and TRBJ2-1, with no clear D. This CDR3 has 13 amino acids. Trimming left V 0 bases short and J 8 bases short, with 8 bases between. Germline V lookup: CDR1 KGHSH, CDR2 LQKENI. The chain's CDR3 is CASSPPGSDEQFF. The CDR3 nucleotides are TGTGCCAGCTCACCACCGGGCTCCGATGAGCAGTTCTTC.

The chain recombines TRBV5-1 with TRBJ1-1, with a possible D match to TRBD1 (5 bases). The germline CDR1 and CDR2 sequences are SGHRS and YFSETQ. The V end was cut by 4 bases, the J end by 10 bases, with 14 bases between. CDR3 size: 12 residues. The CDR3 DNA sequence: TGCGCCAGCAGCCTTTGGGGGGAGTCAGCTTTCTTT. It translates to CASSLWGESAFF.